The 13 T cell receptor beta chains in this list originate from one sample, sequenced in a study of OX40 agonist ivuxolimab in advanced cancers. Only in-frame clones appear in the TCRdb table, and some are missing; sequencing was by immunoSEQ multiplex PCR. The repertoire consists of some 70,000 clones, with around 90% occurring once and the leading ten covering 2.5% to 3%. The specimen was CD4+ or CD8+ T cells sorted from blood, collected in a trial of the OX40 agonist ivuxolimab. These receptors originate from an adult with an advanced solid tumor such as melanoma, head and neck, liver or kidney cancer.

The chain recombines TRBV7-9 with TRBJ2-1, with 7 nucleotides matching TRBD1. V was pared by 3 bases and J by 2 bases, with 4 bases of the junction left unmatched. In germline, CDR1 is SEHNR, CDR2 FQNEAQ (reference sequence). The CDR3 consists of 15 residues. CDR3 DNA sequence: TGTGCCAGCAGCTTGTGGGACAGTGCCTACAATGAGCAGTTCTTC. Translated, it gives CASSLWDSAYNEQFF.

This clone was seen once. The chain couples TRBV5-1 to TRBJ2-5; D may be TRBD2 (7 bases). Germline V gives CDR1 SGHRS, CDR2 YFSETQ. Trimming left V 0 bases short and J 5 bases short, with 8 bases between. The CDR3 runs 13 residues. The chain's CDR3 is CASSLEGGETQYF. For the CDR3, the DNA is TGCGCCAGCAGCTTGGAGGGGGGGGAGACCCAGTACTTC.

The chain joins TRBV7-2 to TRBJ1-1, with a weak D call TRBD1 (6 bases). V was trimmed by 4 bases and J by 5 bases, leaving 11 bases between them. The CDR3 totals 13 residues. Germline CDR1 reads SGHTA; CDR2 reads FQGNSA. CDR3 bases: TGTGCCAGCAGCTCCAGGGGCGGGACTGAAGCTTTCTTT. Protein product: CASSSRGGTEAFF.

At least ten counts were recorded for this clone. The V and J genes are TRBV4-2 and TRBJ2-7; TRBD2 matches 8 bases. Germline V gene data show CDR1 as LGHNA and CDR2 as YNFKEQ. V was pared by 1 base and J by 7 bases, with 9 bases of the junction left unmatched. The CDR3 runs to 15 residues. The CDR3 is CASSQGRRGEWEQYF. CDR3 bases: TGTGCCAGCAGCCAAGGGCGGCGGGGGGAATGGGAGCAGTACTTC.

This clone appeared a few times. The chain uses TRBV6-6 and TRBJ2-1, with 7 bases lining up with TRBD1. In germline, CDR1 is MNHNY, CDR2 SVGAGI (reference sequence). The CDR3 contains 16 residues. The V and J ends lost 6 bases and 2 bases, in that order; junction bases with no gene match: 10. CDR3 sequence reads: CASSHGGRGTYNEQFF. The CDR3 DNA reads TGTGCCAGCAGCCACGGCGGCAGGGGGACCTACAATGAGCAGTTCTTC.

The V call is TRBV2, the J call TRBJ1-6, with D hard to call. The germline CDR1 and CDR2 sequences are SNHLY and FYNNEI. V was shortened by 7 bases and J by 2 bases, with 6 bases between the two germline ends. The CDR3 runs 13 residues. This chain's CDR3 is CASKGTYNSPLHF. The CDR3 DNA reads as TGTGCCAGCAAGGGAACCTATAATTCACCCCTCCACTTT.

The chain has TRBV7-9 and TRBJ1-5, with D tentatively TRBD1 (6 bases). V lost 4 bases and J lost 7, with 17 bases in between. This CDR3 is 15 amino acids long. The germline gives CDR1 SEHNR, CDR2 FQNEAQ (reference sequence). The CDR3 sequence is CASSSTARGGQPQHF. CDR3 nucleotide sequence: TGTGCCAGCAGCTCGACCGCCAGGGGTGGACAGCCCCAGCATTTT.

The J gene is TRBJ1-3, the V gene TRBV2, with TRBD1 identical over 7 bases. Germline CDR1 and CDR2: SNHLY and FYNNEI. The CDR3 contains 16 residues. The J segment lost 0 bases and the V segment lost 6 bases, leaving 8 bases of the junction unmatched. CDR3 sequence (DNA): TGTGCCAGCAGAAGGACAGGCCACAACTCTGGAAACACCATATATTTT. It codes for CASRRTGHNSGNTIYF.

CDR3 bases: TGTGCCGGCGGTGGGGGGGGCGGCGGTACGCAGTATTTT. It encodes CAGGGGGGGTQYF. This rearrangement joins TRBV28 to TRBJ2-3, with a weak D call TRBD2 (7 bases). CDR1 and CDR2 from the germline V gene are MDHEN and SYDVKM. V was clipped by 11 bases and J by 8 bases, with 20 bases between them. The CDR3 contains 13 residues.

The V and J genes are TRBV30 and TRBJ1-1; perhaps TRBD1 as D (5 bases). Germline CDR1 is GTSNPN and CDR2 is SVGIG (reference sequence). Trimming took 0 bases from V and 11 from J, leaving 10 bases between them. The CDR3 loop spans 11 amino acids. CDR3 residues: CAWSVAGWAFF. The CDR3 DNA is TGTGCCTGGAGTGTCGCAGGGTGGGCTTTCTTT. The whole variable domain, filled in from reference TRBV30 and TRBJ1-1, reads SQTIHQWPATLVQPVGSPLSLECTVEGTSNPNLYWYRQAAGRGLQLLFYSVGIGQISSEVPQNLSASRPQDRQFILSSKKLLLSDSGFYLCAWSVAGWAFFGQGTRLTVV.

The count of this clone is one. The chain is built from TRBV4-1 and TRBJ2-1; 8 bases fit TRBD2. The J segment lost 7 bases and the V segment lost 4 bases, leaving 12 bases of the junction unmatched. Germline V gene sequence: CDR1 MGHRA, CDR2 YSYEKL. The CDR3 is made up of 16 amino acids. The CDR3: CASSLELRGGRNEQFF. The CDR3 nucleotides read TGCGCCAGCAGCCTAGAACTTCGGGGGGGCAGGAATGAGCAGTTCTTC.

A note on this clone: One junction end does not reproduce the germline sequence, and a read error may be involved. CDR3 protein: CDSSDNGRERGDGYTF. The CDR3 bases are TGTGACAGCAGTGACAATGGGAGGGAGCGGGGCGATGGCTACACCTTC. J is TRBJ1-2 and V is TRBV6-4, with D possibly TRBD1 on 5 matching bases. The CDR3 is 16 amino acids. CDR1 is MRHNA, CDR2 SNTAGT, per germline.

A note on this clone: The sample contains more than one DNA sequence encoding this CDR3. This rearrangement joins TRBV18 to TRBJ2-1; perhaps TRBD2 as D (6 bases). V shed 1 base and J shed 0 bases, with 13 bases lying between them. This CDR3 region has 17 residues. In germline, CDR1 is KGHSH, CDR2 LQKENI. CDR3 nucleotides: TGTGCCAGCTCACCACTGGGGGGTCAGAGCTCCTACAATGAGCAGTTCTTC. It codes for CASSPLGGQSSYNEQFF.